These T cell receptor beta chains were read from a single sample in a study of naive and memory T cell subsets. From the UMI-ligation and nested PCR reads, TCRdb called clonotypes with MiXCR, one entry per CDR3 protein. Of about 150,000 distinct CDR3 sequences in the sample, 22% were seen once. Source material: naive CD4+ T cells from blood. Receptor source: a human donor in good health. The CDR3 runs from the conserved cysteine through the conserved F or W. Each record gives: D gene, clone size, J gene, V gene, CDR3 DNA, CDR3 protein. A D gene is named only where the DNA matches it firmly. The size of a clone is reported for some rows only, either as once, few or many, or as a class for expanded clones.

TRBD2 | few | TRBJ2-7 | TRBV20-1 | TGCAGTGCTAGAGACCGGGACTACGGGCAGTACTTC | CSARDRDYGQYF
TRBD2 | few | TRBJ2-1 | TRBV25-1 | TGTGCCAGCAGTGGCAGTACTAGCGGGAACAATGAGCAGTTCTTC | CASSGSTSGNNEQFF
TRBD1 | NA | TRBJ1-5 | TRBV28 | TGTGCCAGCAGTCCCTCAGGACAGGGGCCTCAGCCCCAGCATTTT | CASSPSGQGPQPQHF
NA | few | TRBJ2-7 | TRBV5-4 | TGTGCCAGCAGCCCGGGACCGCTTCCCTACGAGCAGTACTTC | CASSPGPLPYEQYF
NA | few | TRBJ2-3 | TRBV7-2 | TGTGCCAGCAGCTACGGAGGCACAGATACGCAGTATTTT | CASSYGGTDTQYF
NA | NA | TRBJ1-1 | TRBV6-2/TRBV6-3 | TGTGCCAGCAGGGGGGGCAGGCACACTGAAGCTTTCTTT | CASRGGRHTEAFF
NA | many | TRBJ2-6 | TRBV24-1 | TGTGCCACCAGTTCCACAGCGGGGGCCAACGTCCTGACTTTC | CATSSTAGANVLTF
NA | few | TRBJ1-6 | TRBV7-2 | TGTGCCAGCAGGGACAGAACGAGCTCCTATAATTCACCCCTCCACTTT | CASRDRTSSYNSPLHF
TRBD2 | NA | TRBJ2-1 | TRBV6-5 | TGTGCCAGCAGTTGGGAGGGGAGCTCCTACAATGAGCAGTTCTTC | CASSWEGSSYNEQFF
NA | many | TRBJ2-3 | TRBV4-1 | TGCGCCAGCAGCCAAGGTGGAGGCAACGGACCGTTTTTT | CASSQGGGNGPFF
NA | NA | TRBJ2-2 | TRBV20-1 | TGCAGTGCCGGGGGGCTGAGGACCGGGGAGCTGTTTTTT | CSAGGLRTGELFF
TRBD1 | NA | TRBJ2-3 | TRBV7-7 | TGTGCTAGCAGCCCCTGGGGTACAGGGGAAGATACGCAGTATTTT | CASSPWGTGEDTQYF
NA | few | TRBJ1-4 | TRBV6-5 | TGTGCCAGCAGTTATGGGCCAGGCAAGTCTAATGAAAAACTGTTTTTT | CASSYGPGKSNEKLFF
TRBD2 | NA | TRBJ2-3 | TRBV20-1 | TGCAGTGCTGGGGCCAGCGGGAGCTCAGATACGCAGTATTTT | CSAGASGSSDTQYF
NA | many | TRBJ2-1 | TRBV14 | TGTGCCAGCAGCCCAGAACGGGGGACCTACAATGAGCAGTTCTTC | CASSPERGTYNEQFF
TRBD1 | few | TRBJ1-3 | TRBV18 | TGTGCCAGCTCACTGTCGGGACAGGTGGACACCATATATTTT | CASSLSGQVDTIYF
NA | NA | TRBJ2-3 | TRBV5-1 | TGCGCCAGCAGCTTGTTTGCGACAGATACGCAGTATTTT | CASSLFATDTQYF
NA | NA | TRBJ1-5 | TRBV24-1 | TGTGCCACCAGTGACCGGACTAGCAATCAGCCCCAGCATTTT | CATSDRTSNQPQHF
TRBD2 | NA | TRBJ2-7 | TRBV6-6 | TGTGCCAGCAAACCCCTAGCGGCGACTACCTACGAGCAGTACTTC | CASKPLAATTYEQYF
NA | few | TRBJ2-2 | TRBV6-6 | TGTGCCAGCAGTACACAGGGTGGGCCCGGGGAGCTGTTTTTT | CASSTQGGPGELFF
NA | many | TRBJ2-5 | TRBV20-1 | TGCAGTGCTAGAGATAATAGTCAGAGAGAGACCCAGTACTTC | CSARDNSQRETQYF
TRBD2 | few | TRBJ2-7 | TRBV10-3 | TGTGCCACCCTCCGAAGGCTCGGGGGGACCTCCTACGAGCAGTACTTC | CATLRRLGGTSYEQYF
NA | many | TRBJ1-5 | TRBV12-5 | TGTGCTAGTGCCCTAAATAGCAATCAGCCCCAGCATTTT | CASALNSNQPQHF
TRBD1 | NA | TRBJ1-1 | TRBV9 | TGTGCCAGCAGCCCCCTACCCCGGGACAGGGAAGCTTTCTTT | CASSPLPRDREAFF
NA | NA | TRBJ1-2 | TRBV28 | TGTGCCAGCAGTCCTTTAAGAAGTGGCTACACCTTC | CASSPLRSGYTF
NA | once | TRBJ2-1 | TRBV5-1 | TGCGCCAGCAGCTTACGGGGTAGAAACAATGAGCAGTTCTTC | CASSLRGRNNEQFF
NA | NA | TRBJ1-1 | TRBV6-1 | TGTGCCAGCAGTCTAAACGGAGCCTATGAAGCTTTCTTT | CASSLNGAYEAFF
NA | NA | TRBJ1-5 | TRBV7-9 | TGTGCCAGCAGCCGATTGGGGGGAGAGCCCCAGCATTTT | CASSRLGGEPQHF
TRBD2 | NA | TRBJ2-1 | TRBV5-1 | TGCGCCAGCAGCTTTACTAGCGGGAGTTCGAATGAGCAGTTCTTC | CASSFTSGSSNEQFF
TRBD2 | NA | TRBJ2-7 | TRBV6-5 | TGTGCCAGCAGTTACTCGAGGTTCGGGACTAGCGGGAGCAACGAGCAGTACTTC | CASSYSRFGTSGSNEQYF
NA | few | TRBJ2-1 | TRBV20-1 | TGCAGTGCTGAAGACCTGTACAATGAGCAGTTCTTC | CSAEDLYNEQFF
NA | NA | TRBJ1-5 | TRBV25-1 | TGTGCCAGCAGCGGAGTGGGAGGGGGACAGCCCCAGCATTTT | CASSGVGGGQPQHF
TRBD2 | NA | TRBJ2-3 | TRBV20-1 | TGCAGTGCCCGAGCCCTAGCGGGGGGCCTGGGGGATACGCAGTATTTT | CSARALAGGLGDTQYF
NA | once | TRBJ2-1 | TRBV5-5 | TGTGCCAGCATCCGAGGCCCGTACAATGAGCAGTTCTTC | CASIRGPYNEQFF
NA | NA | TRBJ1-1 | TRBV12-3/TRBV12-4 | TGTGCCAGCAGCCGGAACACTGAAGCTTTCTTT | CASSRNTEAFF
TRBD2 | few | TRBJ2-3 | TRBV2 | TGTGCCAGCAGTGCCCCCACACTAGCGGGACGCACAGATACGCAGTATTTT | CASSAPTLAGRTDTQYF
NA | many | TRBJ2-4 | TRBV9 | TGTGCCAGCAGCGTAGCCGAGGGCCCCCAAAACATTCAGTACTTC | CASSVAEGPQNIQYF
NA | NA | TRBJ1-3 | TRBV29-1 | TGCAGCGTTGGGACATCTGGAAACACCATATATTTT | CSVGTSGNTIYF
TRBD2 | NA | TRBJ2-4 | TRBV12-3/TRBV12-4 | TGTGCCAGCAGTTTAGCGCATGGGGGGGGTACGCTGTCGAACATTCAGTACTTC | CASSLAHGGGTLSNIQYF
NA | NA | TRBJ1-4 | TRBV25-1 | TGTGCCAGCACCCCCGACCCAACTAATGAAAAACTGTTTTTT | CASTPDPTNEKLFF
TRBD2 | NA | TRBJ2-1 | TRBV15 | TGTGCCACCAGCAAACACACCGGGACTAGCGGGGTAAATGAGCAGTTCTTC | CATSKHTGTSGVNEQFF
TRBD1 | NA | TRBJ2-5 | TRBV5-1 | TGCGCCAGCAAGACAGGGAAAGAGACCCAGTACTTC | CASKTGKETQYF
NA | NA | TRBJ1-2 | TRBV28 | TGTGCCAGCAGCACGGATGATTTCCCTGGCTACACCTTC | CASSTDDFPGYTF
TRBD2 | NA | TRBJ2-1 | TRBV29-1 | TGCAGCTCAAAGCTTACTAGCGGGAGGGCCGGGTCCTACAATGAGCAGTTCTTC | CSSKLTSGRAGSYNEQFF